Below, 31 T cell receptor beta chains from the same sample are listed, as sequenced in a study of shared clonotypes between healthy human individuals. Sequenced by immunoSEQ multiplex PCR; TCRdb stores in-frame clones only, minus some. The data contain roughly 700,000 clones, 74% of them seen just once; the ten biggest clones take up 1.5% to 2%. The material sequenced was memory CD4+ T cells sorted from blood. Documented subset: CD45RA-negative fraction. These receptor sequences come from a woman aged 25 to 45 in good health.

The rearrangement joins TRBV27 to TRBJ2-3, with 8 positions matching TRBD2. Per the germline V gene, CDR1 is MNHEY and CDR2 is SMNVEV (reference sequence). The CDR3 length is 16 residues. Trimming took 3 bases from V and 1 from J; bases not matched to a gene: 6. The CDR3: CASSFTGSGGTDTQYF. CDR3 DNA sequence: TGTGCCAGCAGTTTCACTGGTAGCGGGGGCACAGATACGCAGTATTTT.

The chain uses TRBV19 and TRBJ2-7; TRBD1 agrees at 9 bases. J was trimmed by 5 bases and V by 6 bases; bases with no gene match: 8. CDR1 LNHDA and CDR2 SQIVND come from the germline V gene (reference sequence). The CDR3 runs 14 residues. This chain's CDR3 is CASRRGQGSNEQYF. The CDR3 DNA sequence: TGTGCCAGTAGAAGGGGACAGGGTAGCAACGAGCAGTACTTC.

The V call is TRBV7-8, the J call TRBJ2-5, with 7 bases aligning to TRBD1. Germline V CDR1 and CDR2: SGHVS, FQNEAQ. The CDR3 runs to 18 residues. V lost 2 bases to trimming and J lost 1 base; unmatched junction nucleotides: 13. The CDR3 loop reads CASSLRLKTGILQETQYF. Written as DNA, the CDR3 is TGTGCCAGCAGCTTAAGGTTAAAGACAGGGATTCTCCAAGAGACCCAGTACTTC.

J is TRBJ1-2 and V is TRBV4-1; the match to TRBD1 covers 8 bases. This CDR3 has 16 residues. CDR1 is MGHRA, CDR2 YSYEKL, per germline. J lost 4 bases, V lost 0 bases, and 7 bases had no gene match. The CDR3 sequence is CASSQDRGRLPYGYTF. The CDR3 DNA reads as TGCGCCAGCAGCCAAGACAGGGGGCGACTCCCCTATGGCTACACCTTC.

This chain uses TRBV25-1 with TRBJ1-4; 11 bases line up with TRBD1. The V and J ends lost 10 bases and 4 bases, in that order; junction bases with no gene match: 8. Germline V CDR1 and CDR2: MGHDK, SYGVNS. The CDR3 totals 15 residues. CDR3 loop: CATSPGTGGNEKLFF. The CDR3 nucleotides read TGTGCCACAAGCCCCGGGACAGGGGGTAATGAAAAACTGTTTTTT. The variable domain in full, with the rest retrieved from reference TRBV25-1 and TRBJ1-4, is EADIYQTPRYLVIGTGKKITLECSQTMGHDKMYWYQQDPGMELHLIHYSYGVNSTEKGDLSSESTVSRIRTEHFPLTLESARPSHTSQYLCATSPGTGGNEKLFFGSGTQLSVL.

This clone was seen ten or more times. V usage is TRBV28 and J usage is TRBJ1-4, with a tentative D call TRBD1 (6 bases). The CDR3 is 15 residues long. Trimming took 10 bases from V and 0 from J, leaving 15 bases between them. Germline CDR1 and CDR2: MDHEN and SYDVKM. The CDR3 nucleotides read TGTGCCATCTCGACAGGATCTGCAACTAATGAAAAACTGTTTTTT. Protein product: CAISTGSATNEKLFF.

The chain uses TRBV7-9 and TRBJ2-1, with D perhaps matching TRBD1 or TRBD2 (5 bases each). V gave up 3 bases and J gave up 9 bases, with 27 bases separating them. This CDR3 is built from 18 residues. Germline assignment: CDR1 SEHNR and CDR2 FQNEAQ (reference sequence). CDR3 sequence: CASSFPTDKPGLFAEQFF. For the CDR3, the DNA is TGTGCCAGCAGCTTTCCCACCGACAAACCGGGGCTCTTCGCTGAGCAGTTCTTC.

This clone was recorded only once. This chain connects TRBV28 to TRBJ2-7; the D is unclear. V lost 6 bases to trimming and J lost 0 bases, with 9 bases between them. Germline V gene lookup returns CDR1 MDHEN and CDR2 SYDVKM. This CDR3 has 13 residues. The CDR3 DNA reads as TGTGCCAGCAGCTCTCAAGACTCCTACGAGCAGTACTTC. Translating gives CASSSQDSYEQYF.

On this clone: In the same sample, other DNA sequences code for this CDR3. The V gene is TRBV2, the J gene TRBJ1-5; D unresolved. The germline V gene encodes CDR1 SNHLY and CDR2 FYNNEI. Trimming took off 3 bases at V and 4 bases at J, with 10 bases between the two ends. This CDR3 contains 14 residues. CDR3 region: CASSDRGGNQPQHF. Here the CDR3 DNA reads TGTGCCAGCAGTGACCGCGGCGGGAATCAGCCCCAGCATTTT.

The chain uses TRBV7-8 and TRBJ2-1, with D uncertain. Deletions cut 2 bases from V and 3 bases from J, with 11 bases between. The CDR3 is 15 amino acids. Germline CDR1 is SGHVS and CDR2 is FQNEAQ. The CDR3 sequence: CASSLLRNNYNEQFF. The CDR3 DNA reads TGTGCCAGCAGCTTATTGAGAAATAACTACAATGAGCAGTTCTTC. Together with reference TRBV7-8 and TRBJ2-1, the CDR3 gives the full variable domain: GAGVSQSPRYKVAKRGQDVALRCDPISGHVSLFWYQQALGQGPEFLTYFQNEAQLDKSGLPSDRFFAERPEGSVSTLKIQRTQQEDSAVYLCASSLLRNNYNEQFFGPGTRLTVL.

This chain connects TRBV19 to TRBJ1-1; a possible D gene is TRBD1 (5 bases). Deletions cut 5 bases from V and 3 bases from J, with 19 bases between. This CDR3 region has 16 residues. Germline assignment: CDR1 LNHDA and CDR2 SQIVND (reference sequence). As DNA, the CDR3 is TGTGCCAGTAGTGGCGCAGGGAAGGGCTCGGACACTGAAGCTTTCTTT. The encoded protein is CASSGAGKGSDTEAFF.

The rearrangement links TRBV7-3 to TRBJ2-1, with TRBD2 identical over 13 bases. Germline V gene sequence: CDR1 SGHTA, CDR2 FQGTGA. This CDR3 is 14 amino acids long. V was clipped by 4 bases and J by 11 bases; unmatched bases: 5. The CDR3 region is CASSSGLAGNKQFF. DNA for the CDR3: TGTGCCAGCAGCTCGGGACTAGCGGGAAATAAGCAGTTCTTC.

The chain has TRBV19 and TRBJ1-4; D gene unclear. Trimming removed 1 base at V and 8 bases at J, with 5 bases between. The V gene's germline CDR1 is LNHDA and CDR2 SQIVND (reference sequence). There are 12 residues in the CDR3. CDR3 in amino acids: CASSIVSEKLFF. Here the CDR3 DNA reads TGTGCCAGTAGTATAGTATCGGAAAAACTGTTTTTT. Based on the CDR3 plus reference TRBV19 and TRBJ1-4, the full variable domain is DGGITQSPKYLFRKEGQNVTLSCEQNLNHDAMYWYRQDPGQGLRLIYYSQIVNDFQKGDIAEGYSVSREKKESFPLTVTSAQKNPTAFYLCASSIVSEKLFFGSGTQLSVL.

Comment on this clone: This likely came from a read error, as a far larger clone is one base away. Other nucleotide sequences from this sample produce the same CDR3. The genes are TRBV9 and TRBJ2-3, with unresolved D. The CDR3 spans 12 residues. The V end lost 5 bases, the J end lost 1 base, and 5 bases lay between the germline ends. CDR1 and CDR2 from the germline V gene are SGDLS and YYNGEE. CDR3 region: CASSPRTDTQYF. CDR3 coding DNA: TGTGCCAGCAGTCCCCGCACAGATACGCAGTATTTT.

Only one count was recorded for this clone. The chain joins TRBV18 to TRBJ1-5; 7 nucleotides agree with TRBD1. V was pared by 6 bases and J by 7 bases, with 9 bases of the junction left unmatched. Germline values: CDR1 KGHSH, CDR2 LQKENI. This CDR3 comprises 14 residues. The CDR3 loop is CASSPYRDSQPQHF. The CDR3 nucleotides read TGTGCCAGCTCGCCATACAGGGACAGCCAGCCCCAGCATTTT.

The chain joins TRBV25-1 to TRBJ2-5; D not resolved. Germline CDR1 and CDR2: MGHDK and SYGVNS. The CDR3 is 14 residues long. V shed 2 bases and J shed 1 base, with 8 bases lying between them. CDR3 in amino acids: CASSERLSQETQYF. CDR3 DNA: TGTGCCAGCAGTGAACGTTTGTCCCAAGAGACCCAGTACTTC.

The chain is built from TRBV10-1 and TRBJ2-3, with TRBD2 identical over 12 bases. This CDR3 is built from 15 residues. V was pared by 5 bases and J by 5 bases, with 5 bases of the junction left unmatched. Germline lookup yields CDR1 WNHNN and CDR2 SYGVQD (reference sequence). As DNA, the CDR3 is TGCGCCAGCAGTTCTCCGGGACTAGCGGGAGATACGCAGTATTTT. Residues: CASSSPGLAGDTQYF.

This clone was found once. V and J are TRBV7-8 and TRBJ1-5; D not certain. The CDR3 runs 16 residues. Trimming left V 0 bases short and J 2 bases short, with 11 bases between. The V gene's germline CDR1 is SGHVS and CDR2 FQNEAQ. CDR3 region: CASSLAVGGRNQPQHF. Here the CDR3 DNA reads TGTGCCAGCAGCTTAGCCGTCGGCGGCCGCAATCAGCCCCAGCATTTT.

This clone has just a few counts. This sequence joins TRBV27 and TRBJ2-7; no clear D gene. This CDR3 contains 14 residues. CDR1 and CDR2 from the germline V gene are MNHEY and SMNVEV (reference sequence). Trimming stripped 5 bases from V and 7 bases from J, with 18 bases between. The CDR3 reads CASSPPGRILEQYF. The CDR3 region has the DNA TGTGCCAGCAGTCCTCCCGGACGGATATTGGAGCAGTACTTC.

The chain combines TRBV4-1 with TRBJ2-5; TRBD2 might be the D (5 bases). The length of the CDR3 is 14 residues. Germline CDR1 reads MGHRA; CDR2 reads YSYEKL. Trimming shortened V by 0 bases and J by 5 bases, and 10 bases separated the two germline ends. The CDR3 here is CASSQEPGIETQYF. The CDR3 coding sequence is TGCGCCAGCAGCCAAGAACCGGGGATCGAGACCCAGTACTTC.

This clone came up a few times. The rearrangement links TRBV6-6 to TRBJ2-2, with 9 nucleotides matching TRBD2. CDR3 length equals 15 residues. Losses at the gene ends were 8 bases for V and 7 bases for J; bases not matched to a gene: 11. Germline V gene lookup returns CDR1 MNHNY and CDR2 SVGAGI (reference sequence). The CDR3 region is CASEKAGGMGGELFF. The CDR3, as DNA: TGTGCCAGCGAAAAAGCGGGAGGAATGGGCGGGGAGCTGTTTTTT.

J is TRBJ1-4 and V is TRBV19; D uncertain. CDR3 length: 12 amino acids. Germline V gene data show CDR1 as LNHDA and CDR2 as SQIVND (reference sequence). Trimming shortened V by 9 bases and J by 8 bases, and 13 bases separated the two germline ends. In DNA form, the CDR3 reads TGTGCCAGCAACCGGGCGGAGGAAAAACTGTTTTTT. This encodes CASNRAEEKLFF.

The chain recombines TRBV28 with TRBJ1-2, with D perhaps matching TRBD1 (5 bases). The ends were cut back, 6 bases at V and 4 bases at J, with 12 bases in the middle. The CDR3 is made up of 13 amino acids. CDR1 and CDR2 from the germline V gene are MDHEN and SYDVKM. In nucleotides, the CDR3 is TGTGCCAGCAGGCCGGGACCTGGCTATGGCTACACCTTC. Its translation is CASRPGPGYGYTF.

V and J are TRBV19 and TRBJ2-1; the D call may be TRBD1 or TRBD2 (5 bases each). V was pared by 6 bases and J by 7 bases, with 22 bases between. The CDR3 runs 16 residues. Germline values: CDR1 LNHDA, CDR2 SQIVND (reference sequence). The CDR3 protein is CASRAMGERPRNEQFF. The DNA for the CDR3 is TGTGCCAGTAGGGCTATGGGGGAGCGGCCGAGGAATGAGCAGTTCTTC.

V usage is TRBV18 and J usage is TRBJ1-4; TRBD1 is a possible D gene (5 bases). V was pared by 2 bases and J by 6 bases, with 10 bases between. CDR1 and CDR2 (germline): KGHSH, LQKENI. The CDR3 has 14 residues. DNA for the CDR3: TGTGCCAGCTCACCAACCGGGGGTGATGAAAAACTGTTTTTT. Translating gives CASSPTGGDEKLFF.

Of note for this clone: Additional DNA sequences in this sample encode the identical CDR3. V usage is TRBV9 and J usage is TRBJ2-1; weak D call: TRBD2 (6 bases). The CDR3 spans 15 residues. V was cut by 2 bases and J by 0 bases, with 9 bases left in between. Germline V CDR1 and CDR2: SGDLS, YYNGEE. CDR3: CASSVGGTSYNEQFF. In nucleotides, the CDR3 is TGTGCCAGCAGCGTTGGCGGGACCTCCTACAATGAGCAGTTCTTC.

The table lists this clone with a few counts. The CDR3 region is CASSPNQETQYF. CDR3 in DNA: TGTGCCAGCAGTCCCAACCAAGAGACCCAGTACTTC. This chain connects TRBV7-6 to TRBJ2-5, with unresolved D. This CDR3 region has 12 residues. V gave up 6 bases and J gave up 0 bases, with 5 bases separating them. Germline V lookup: CDR1 SGHVS, CDR2 FNYEAQ.

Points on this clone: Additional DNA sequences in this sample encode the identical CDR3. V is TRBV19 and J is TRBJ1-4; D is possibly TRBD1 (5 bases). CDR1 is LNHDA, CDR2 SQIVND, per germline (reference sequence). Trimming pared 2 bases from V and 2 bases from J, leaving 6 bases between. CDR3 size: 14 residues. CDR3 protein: CASSIRGTNEKLFF. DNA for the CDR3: TGTGCCAGTAGTATAAGGGGCACTAATGAAAAACTGTTTTTT.

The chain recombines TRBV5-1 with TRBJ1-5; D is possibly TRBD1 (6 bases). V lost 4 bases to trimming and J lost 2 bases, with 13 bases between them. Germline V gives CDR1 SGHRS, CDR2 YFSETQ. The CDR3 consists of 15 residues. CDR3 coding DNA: TGCGCCAGCAGCCAGACAGGTTCTGGCAATCAGCCCCAGCATTTT. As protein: CASSQTGSGNQPQHF.

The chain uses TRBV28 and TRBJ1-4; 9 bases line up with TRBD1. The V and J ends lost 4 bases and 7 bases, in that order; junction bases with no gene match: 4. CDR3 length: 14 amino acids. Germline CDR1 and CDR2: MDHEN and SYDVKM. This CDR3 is CASSSPTGGEKLFF. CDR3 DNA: TGTGCCAGCAGTTCCCCGACAGGGGGTGAAAAACTGTTTTTT.

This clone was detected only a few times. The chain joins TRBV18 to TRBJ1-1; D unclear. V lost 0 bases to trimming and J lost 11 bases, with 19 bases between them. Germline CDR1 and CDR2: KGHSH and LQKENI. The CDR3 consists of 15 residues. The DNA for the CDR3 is TGTGCCAGCTCACCACCTGGGTCCGGGGTAATGGCCGCTTTCTTT. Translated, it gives CASSPPGSGVMAAFF. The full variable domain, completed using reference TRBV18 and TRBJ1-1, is NAGVMQNPRHLVRRRGQEARLRCSPMKGHSHVYWYRQLPEEGLKFMVYLQKENIIDESGMPKERFSAEFPKEGPSILRIQQVVRGDSAAYFCASSPPGSGVMAAFFGQGTRLTVV.